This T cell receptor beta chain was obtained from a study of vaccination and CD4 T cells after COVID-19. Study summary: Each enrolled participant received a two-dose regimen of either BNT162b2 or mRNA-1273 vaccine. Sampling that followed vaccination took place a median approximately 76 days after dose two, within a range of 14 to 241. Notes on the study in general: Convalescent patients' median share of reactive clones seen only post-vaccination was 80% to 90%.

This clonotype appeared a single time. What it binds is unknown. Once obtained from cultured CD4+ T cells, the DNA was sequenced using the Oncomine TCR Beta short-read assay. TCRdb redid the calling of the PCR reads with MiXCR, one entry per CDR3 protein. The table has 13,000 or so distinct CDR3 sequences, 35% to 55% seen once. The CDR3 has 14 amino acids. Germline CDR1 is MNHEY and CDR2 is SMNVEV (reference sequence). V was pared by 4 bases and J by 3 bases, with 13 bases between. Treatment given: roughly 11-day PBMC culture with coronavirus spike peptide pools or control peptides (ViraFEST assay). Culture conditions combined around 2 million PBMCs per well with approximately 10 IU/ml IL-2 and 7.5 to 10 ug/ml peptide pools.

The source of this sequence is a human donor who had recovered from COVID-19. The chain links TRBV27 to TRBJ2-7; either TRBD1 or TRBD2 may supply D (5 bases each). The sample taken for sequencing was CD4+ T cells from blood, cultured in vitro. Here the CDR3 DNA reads TGTGCCAGCAGTTACCGGGACGGTCACTACGAGCAGTACTTC. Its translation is CASSYRDGHYEQYF.